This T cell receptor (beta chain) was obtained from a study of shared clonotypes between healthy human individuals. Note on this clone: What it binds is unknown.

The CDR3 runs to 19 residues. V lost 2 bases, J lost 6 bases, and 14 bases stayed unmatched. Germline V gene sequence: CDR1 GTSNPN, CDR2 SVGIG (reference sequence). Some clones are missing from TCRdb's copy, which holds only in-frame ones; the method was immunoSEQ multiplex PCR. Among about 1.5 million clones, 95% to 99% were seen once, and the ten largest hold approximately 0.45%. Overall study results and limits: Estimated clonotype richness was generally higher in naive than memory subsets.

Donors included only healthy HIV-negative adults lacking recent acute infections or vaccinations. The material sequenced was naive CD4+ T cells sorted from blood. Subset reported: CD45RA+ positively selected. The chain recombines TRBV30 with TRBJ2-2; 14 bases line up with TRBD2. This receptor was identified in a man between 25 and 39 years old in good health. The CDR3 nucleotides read TGTGCCTGGAGTCCAGCAAGGACTAGCGGGAGGAAAGGAGCCGGGGAGCTGTTTTTT. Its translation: CAWSPARTSGRKGAGELFF.